A few counts support the clone carrying this T cell receptor (beta chain). Its antigen is unknown. This record comes from a study of T cell repertoires in cytomegalovirus infection. Trimming shortened V by 2 bases and J by 0 bases, and 7 bases separated the two germline ends. Germline values: CDR1 SGHTA, CDR2 FQGNSA. CDR3 length: 15 residues. MiXCR, applied by TCRdb to the reads, yields one record per CDR3 protein. The data hold 300,000 to 400,000 distinct CDR3 sequences, with 25% to 30% observed a single time. The specimen comprised cultured PBMCs, sampled from culture after CMV antigen stimulation. The chain has TRBV7-2 and TRBJ1-4; no firm D call. This TCR came from a human donor in good health (CMV status not recorded). Some clones in this sample may be carry-over from other donors' samples. The CDR3 DNA sequence: TGTGCCAGCAGCTTATCACGAGCAACTAATGAAAAACTGTTTTTT. Encoded protein: CASSLSRATNEKLFF. Full variable domain (missing parts from reference TRBV7-2 and TRBJ1-4): GAGVSQSPSNKVTEKGKDVELRCDPISGHTALYWYRQSLGQGLEFLIYFQGNSAPDKSGLPSDRFSAERTGGSVSTLTIQRTQQEDSAVYLCASSLSRATNEKLFFGSGTQLSVL.